This T cell receptor (beta chain) was found in a study of CD8+ T cells in alopecia areata. Points from the study as a whole: Sequencing of scalp samples also captures resident alphabeta T cells of normal skin.

T lymphocytes (CD4+ and CD8+) were sorted from PBMCs. Concerning this clone itself: What it binds is not known.

Germline V gene sequence: CDR1 SGHRS, CDR2 YFSETQ. V dropped 1 base and J dropped 0 bases, with 10 bases sitting between them. The CDR3 sequence is 16 residues long. Extraction and reverse transcription of RNA yielded cDNA as the sequencing template. Sequenced by immunoSEQ multiplex PCR; TCRdb stores in-frame clones only, minus some. The sample carries more than 95,000 clones, around three fifths recorded once. The chain recombines TRBV5-1 with TRBJ2-2; D is unclear. The sequence was collected from a human donor in good health. Sequencing input: CD4+ T cells sorted from blood. For the CDR3, the DNA is TGCGCCAGCAGCTTGCGGTCGTTCGCGAACACCGGGGAGCTGTTTTTT. Translated: CASSLRSFANTGELFF.